The TCR beta chain under discussion was sequenced for a study of blood T cell repertoires in COVID-19. Study-wide background: The United States, Italy and Spain were the sources of the acute and convalescent COVID-19 samples. In each case, the material was cDNA or gDNA derived from T cells, B-cell-depleted T cells, or PBMCs.

In the study's own analysis: Quantification of nucleated cells was approximated via reference gene primer amplification. The assay was immunoSEQ multiplex PCR, and TCRdb's table has in-frame clones only and misses some. V, J and clone size derive from that table, while D and trimming were established from the DNA sequence. The sample holds 140,000 or so clones, around 82% seen once. The CDR3 consists of 12 residues. Germline V gives CDR1 SGHRS, CDR2 YFSETQ. Trimming took 5 bases from V and 9 from J; bases not matched to a gene: 2. Material: peripheral blood. The chain joins TRBV5-1 to TRBJ2-7; 13 bases match TRBD2. The TCR was taken from a woman aged 45-65 years with acute or convalescent COVID-19. Here the CDR3 DNA reads TGCGCCAGCAGAACTAGCGGGGGGGCGCAGTACTTC. This codes for CASRTSGGAQYF. The full variable domain, with the rest looked up from reference TRBV5-1 and TRBJ2-7, is KAGVTQTPRYLIKTRGQQVTLSCSPISGHRSVSWYQQTPGQGLQFLFEYFSETQRNKGNFPGRFSGRQFSNSRSEMNVSTLELGDSALYLCASRTSGGAQYFGPGTRLTVT.